These 5 T cell receptor beta chains were all obtained from the same sample, sequenced in a study of radiation and T cells in renal cell carcinoma. Method: immunoSEQ multiplex PCR; TCRdb's copy keeps in-frame clones and lacks some. The sample includes over 120,000 clones, 86% of them seen just once. Documented time point: blood 4 weeks post-SBRT, at nephrectomy. Described treatment: 15 Gy SBRT to primary tumor, nephrectomy 4 weeks later. The sequencing here drew on blood, taken from a patient whose treatment included radiotherapy and nephrectomy. These receptors were taken from a woman aged 45-65 years with renal cell carcinoma.

The CDR3 is CASSLGGRRNEQFF. The CDR3 bases are TGTGCCAGCAGCTTAGGGGGCAGGAGGAATGAGCAGTTCTTC. The V call is TRBV7-2, the J call TRBJ2-1; D tentatively fits TRBD1 or TRBD2 (5 bases each). Trimming stripped 1 base from V and 7 bases from J, with 11 bases between. Per germline, CDR1 SGHTA and CDR2 FQGNSA. This CDR3 spans 14 amino acids. Drawing the rest from reference TRBV7-2 and TRBJ2-1, the complete variable domain is GAGVSQSPSNKVTEKGKDVELRCDPISGHTALYWYRQSLGQGLEFLIYFQGNSAPDKSGLPSDRFSAERTGGSVSTLTIQRTQQEDSAVYLCASSLGGRRNEQFFGPGTRLTVL.

The V and J genes are TRBV14 and TRBJ1-4; D might be TRBD1 (5 bases). Germline V gene lookup returns CDR1 SGHDN and CDR2 FVKESK. V was trimmed by 1 base and J by 4 bases, leaving 10 bases between them. The CDR3 contains 15 residues. This CDR3 reads CASSQAGGVNEKLFF. The CDR3 region has the DNA TGTGCCAGCAGCCAAGCGGGGGGGGTTAATGAAAAACTGTTTTTT.

V is TRBV9 and J is TRBJ2-7, with D perhaps given as TRBD1 or TRBD2 (5 bases each). This CDR3 has 14 residues. The V end lost 0 bases, the J end lost 0 bases, and 7 bases lay between the germline ends. Germline values: CDR1 SGDLS, CDR2 YYNGEE. In nucleotides, the CDR3 is TGTGCCAGCAGCGTAGGGGGGAACTCCTACGAGCAGTACTTC. This codes for CASSVGGNSYEQYF.

The V and J genes are TRBV9 and TRBJ2-3; 7 bases match TRBD1. Germline V gene data show CDR1 as SGDLS and CDR2 as YYNGEE. The ends lost 4 bases at V and 0 bases at J; junction bases unmatched: 8. The CDR3 has 16 amino acids. In DNA, the CDR3 is TGTGCCAGCAGCTCCCGGACAGGCCCTAGCACAGATACGCAGTATTTT. Translated: CASSSRTGPSTDTQYF. The full variable domain, rest sourced from reference TRBV9 and TRBJ2-3, is DSGVTQTPKHLITATGQRVTLRCSPRSGDLSVYWYQQSLDQGLQFLIQYYNGEERAKGNILERFSAQQFPDLHSELNLSSLELGDSALYFCASSSRTGPSTDTQYFGPGTRLTVL.

Points on this clone: An end of the junction does not agree with germline; a read error may underlie this. The chain links TRBV4-1 to TRBJ2-7, with 8 bases aligning to TRBD1. The germline gives CDR1 MGHRA, CDR2 YSYEKL. This CDR3 has 15 residues. The CDR3 DNA sequence: TGTGCCAGCAGCCAAAGTCGGGACAGGTCCTACGAGCAGTACTTC. Translating it yields CASSQSRDRSYEQYF.